This entry lists 23 T cell receptor beta chains sequenced from one sample in a study of blood T cell repertoires in COVID-19 (dated by TCRdb to 2018 to 2021). The library relied on the immunoSEQ multiplex PCR assay. Imported from immuneACCESS, the table was reduced by TCRdb to in-frame sequences with V and J called. These copies leave out some clones; in studies compared against another copy, an unresolved V gene accounts for under half, and the cause of the remainder is not known. The sample yields more than 200,000 clones; around 90% were counted once. The top ten clonotypes cover 1.3% to 1.5% of the sample. The sequenced sample was peripheral blood. These receptors all stem from an elderly man with acute or convalescent COVID-19.

The chain has TRBV6-2 or TRBV6-3 and TRBJ2-5; TRBD2 aligns across 11 bases. Germline V CDR1 and CDR2: MNHEY, SVGEGT. The CDR3 loop spans 18 amino acids. The V gene end was trimmed by 0 bases and the J gene end by 0 bases; junction bases not matched to a gene: 6. The CDR3 region is CASSYSQRLAGYQETQYF. DNA for the CDR3: TGTGCCAGCAGTTACTCGCAGAGACTAGCGGGGTACCAAGAGACCCAGTACTTC.

This chain joins TRBV4-3 and TRBJ2-1; 10 bases map to TRBD2. Trimming took 2 bases from V and 6 from J; bases not matched to a gene: 7. Germline values: CDR1 LGHNA, CDR2 YSLEER. CDR3 size: 16 residues. In DNA form, the CDR3 reads TGCGCCAGCAGCCAACAAGTAGCGGGAGGTATCAATGAGCAGTTCTTC. This sequence encodes CASSQQVAGGINEQFF.

The genes are TRBV5-3 and TRBJ2-3; a possible D gene is TRBD1 (6 bases). TRBV5-3 qualifies as an ORF whose function is uncertain. The CDR3 is 16 residues long. Trimming took 2 bases from V and 3 from J, leaving 16 bases between them. The CDR3 coding sequence is TGTGCCAGAAGCTTAGGGGAAGGGGGAGTTACAGATACGCAGTATTTT. Translating it yields CARSLGEGGVTDTQYF.

The V and J genes are TRBV11-2 and TRBJ1-5; D perhaps matches TRBD1 (5 bases). V was cut by 1 base and J by 9 bases, with 7 bases left in between. The CDR3 totals 12 residues. The germline V gene has CDR1 SGHAT and CDR2 FQNNGV. For the CDR3, the DNA is TGTGCCAGCAGCTTAGCGGGGGGGCCCCAGCATTTT. This sequence encodes CASSLAGGPQHF.

A single count supports this clone. The rearrangement uses TRBV6-5 and TRBJ1-5, with 7 bases aligning to TRBD1. Germline assignment: CDR1 MNHEY and CDR2 SVGAGI. V lost 6 bases and J lost 0; bases outside the gene matches: 5. The CDR3 is made up of 15 amino acids. The CDR3 bases are TGTGCCAGCAGGAGGACAGGCAATAGCAATCAGCCCCAGCATTTT. Its protein product is CASRRTGNSNQPQHF.

This chain joins TRBV19 and TRBJ2-1; 7 bases map to TRBD2. Trimming took 1 base from V and 0 from J; bases not matched to a gene: 9. Germline lookup yields CDR1 LNHDA and CDR2 SQIVND (reference sequence). This CDR3 region has 18 residues. The CDR3 nucleotides are TGTGCCAGTAGTATAGCCCCCCAAGCGGGGAGCTCCTACAATGAGCAGTTCTTC. Translated: CASSIAPQAGSSYNEQFF.

This clone was seen only once. V usage is TRBV5-1 and J usage is TRBJ2-1; weak D call: TRBD1 (5 bases). There are 14 residues in the CDR3. The germline V gene encodes CDR1 SGHRS and CDR2 YFSETQ. Trimming left V 1 base short and J 3 bases short, with 8 bases between. This CDR3 reads CASSLYDSYNEQFF. In DNA form, the CDR3 reads TGCGCCAGCAGCTTGTACGACAGCTACAATGAGCAGTTCTTC.

The chain combines TRBV7-2 with TRBJ2-1, with TRBD2 matching 11 bases. This CDR3 spans 16 amino acids. Losses at the gene ends were 5 bases for V and 9 bases for J; bases not matched to a gene: 12. Germline CDR1 and CDR2: SGHTA and FQGNSA. CDR3 region: CASSLAVTSGEGEQFF. The CDR3 coding sequence is TGTGCCAGCAGCCTGGCGGTGACTAGCGGGGAGGGTGAGCAGTTCTTC.

The gene calls are TRBV27 and TRBJ1-1, with a possible D match to TRBD1 (5 bases). This CDR3 contains 18 residues. V dropped 2 bases and J dropped 5 bases, with 24 bases sitting between them. CDR1 is MNHEY and CDR2 is SMNVEV in the germline V gene (reference sequence). The CDR3 nucleotides read TGTGCCAGCAGTTTAACCCCCGCAGGGTTAAGGAAGAAAACTGAAGCTTTCTTT. It encodes CASSLTPAGLRKKTEAFF.

J is TRBJ2-7 and V is TRBV7-2; 11 bases are a match to TRBD2. The V segment lost 1 base and the J segment 5 bases; nucleotides outside the gene matches: 4. The CDR3 is made up of 15 amino acids. Germline values: CDR1 SGHTA, CDR2 FQGNSA. The CDR3 region is CASSLGSGRVNEQYF. DNA for the CDR3: TGTGCCAGCAGCTTAGGTAGCGGGAGGGTTAACGAGCAGTACTTC.

The chain joins TRBV5-6 to TRBJ2-1; D ambiguous. The CDR3 runs to 14 residues. Germline CDR1 and CDR2: SGHDT and YYEEEE. V was trimmed by 7 bases and J by 0 bases, leaving 11 bases between them. The CDR3 bases are TGTGCCAGCGCGGCTTTCAGCTCCTACAATGAGCAGTTCTTC. Translation gives CASAAFSSYNEQFF.

V and J are TRBV29-1 and TRBJ2-7; D might be TRBD1 (5 bases). CDR1 is SQVTM, CDR2 ANQGSEA, per germline. The CDR3 is made up of 12 amino acids. The V gene lost 2 bases and the J gene lost 6 bases, with 11 bases spanning the gap. The CDR3 DNA reads TGCAGCGTTGAAAGGCAGGGCGGCGAGCAGTACTTC. Translating it yields CSVERQGGEQYF.

The V gene is TRBV29-1, the J gene TRBJ1-1, with D unclear. This CDR3 has 13 residues. Germline loops: CDR1 SQVTM, CDR2 ANQGSEA. Trimming shortened V by 7 bases and J by 0 bases, and 12 bases separated the two germline ends. The CDR3 protein is CSAATTMNTEAFF. As DNA, the CDR3 is TGCAGCGCCGCGACAACCATGAACACTGAAGCTTTCTTT.

The chain has TRBV11-2 and TRBJ2-3; 9 bases agree with TRBD1. Per germline, CDR1 SGHAT and CDR2 FQNNGV. The CDR3 has 14 residues. With 5 bases clipped from V and 3 bases from J, the junction kept 3 bases outside the gene matches. In DNA form, the CDR3 reads TGTGCCAGCAGCACGGACAGGGGAACAGATACGCAGTATTTT. This gives the protein CASSTDRGTDTQYF.

J is TRBJ1-1 and V is TRBV5-6; unclear D gene. The V gene lost 0 bases and the J gene lost 9 bases, with 12 bases spanning the gap. The CDR3 consists of 13 residues. Germline V gene lookup returns CDR1 SGHDT and CDR2 YYEEEE. DNA of the CDR3: TGTGCCAGCAGCTTGGTAGATGCCGATAAAGCTTTCTTT. Amino acids: CASSLVDADKAFF. Together with reference TRBV5-6 and TRBJ1-1, the CDR3 gives the full variable domain: DAGVTQSPTHLIKTRGQQVTLRCSPKSGHDTVSWYQQALGQGPQFIFQYYEEEERQRGNFPDRFSGHQFPNYSSELNVNALLLGDSALYLCASSLVDADKAFFGQGTRLTVV.

This clone was recorded only once. The chain links TRBV27 to TRBJ1-2; tentative D call: TRBD1 (5 bases). This CDR3 is 16 amino acids long. Germline loops: CDR1 MNHEY, CDR2 SMNVEV (reference sequence). V was pared by 5 bases and J by 5 bases, with 21 bases between. The CDR3 sequence is CASSPGGARAGYGYTF. CDR3 nucleotides: TGTGCCAGCAGTCCCGGCGGGGCGAGAGCTGGGTATGGCTACACCTTC.

The genes are TRBV19 and TRBJ1-4; D gene unclear. Trimming pared 1 base from V and 11 bases from J, leaving 11 bases between. The germline V gene encodes CDR1 LNHDA and CDR2 SQIVND (reference sequence). This CDR3 is built from 13 residues. The CDR3 bases are TGTGCCAGTAGTATAGCGACTCTGAAGAAACTGTTTTTT. Its protein is CASSIATLKKLFF.

V gene TRBV5-1 combines with J gene TRBJ1-6, with no clear D. Per germline, CDR1 SGHRS and CDR2 YFSETQ. CDR3 length: 15 residues. V was shortened by 2 bases and J by 1 base, with 7 bases between the two germline ends. The CDR3 loop reads CASSLDTSYNSPLHF. DNA of the CDR3: TGCGCCAGCAGCTTAGACACGTCCTATAATTCACCCCTCCACTTT. Combining the CDR3 with reference TRBV5-1 and TRBJ1-6 gives the whole variable domain KAGVTQTPRYLIKTRGQQVTLSCSPISGHRSVSWYQQTPGQGLQFLFEYFSETQRNKGNFPGRFSGRQFSNSRSEMNVSTLELGDSALYLCASSLDTSYNSPLHFGNGTRLTVT.

This chain connects TRBV5-1 to TRBJ1-2; 9 bases align to TRBD1. The V gene end was trimmed by 7 bases and the J gene end by 5 bases; junction bases not matched to a gene: 15. Germline values: CDR1 SGHRS, CDR2 YFSETQ. This CDR3 has 16 residues. Written as DNA, the CDR3 is TGCGCCAGCTACCCCGGGACAGGGACATTCCTGTATGGCTACACCTTC. It encodes CASYPGTGTFLYGYTF. The whole variable domain, remainder taken from reference TRBV5-1 and TRBJ1-2, is KAGVTQTPRYLIKTRGQQVTLSCSPISGHRSVSWYQQTPGQGLQFLFEYFSETQRNKGNFPGRFSGRQFSNSRSEMNVSTLELGDSALYLCASYPGTGTFLYGYTFGSGTRLTVV.

As DNA, the CDR3 is TGTGCCAGCAGCTTGGTTGTAACGGGACAGGGGTTCAATGAGTATTTT. Its translation is CASSLVVTGQGFNEYF. V usage is TRBV5-6 and J usage is TRBJ2-3, with TRBD1 matching over 10 bases. Germline lookup yields CDR1 SGHDT and CDR2 YYEEEE. The CDR3 totals 16 residues. V was clipped by 0 bases and J by 13 bases; unmatched bases: 14.

The sample holds a few counts of this clone. The chain joins TRBV10-3 to TRBJ2-3, with D possibly TRBD2 on 5 matching bases. The CDR3 is 16 amino acids. With 0 bases removed from V and 2 bases from J, the gap between germline ends came to 12 bases. Looked up from germline, CDR1 is ENHRY and CDR2 is SYGVKD. For the CDR3, the DNA is TGTGCCATCAGTGAGTCCTCTAGCAGAAACACAGATACGCAGTATTTT. Its protein is CAISESSSRNTDTQYF.

The chain recombines TRBV5-1 with TRBJ2-5, with 13 bases that match TRBD2. Germline-derived CDR1 and CDR2 are SGHRS and YFSETQ. This CDR3 comprises 18 residues. J lost 3 bases, V lost 0 bases, and 8 bases had no gene match. CDR3 bases: TGCGCCAGCAGCTTGGACCCCCCCGGGACTAGCGGGAAAGAGACCCAGTACTTC. Protein product: CASSLDPPGTSGKETQYF.

J is TRBJ2-1 and V is TRBV19; D remains unclear. Germline V CDR1 and CDR2: LNHDA, SQIVND (reference sequence). There are 17 residues in the CDR3. Trimming removed 0 bases from V and 0 bases from J, with 12 bases in between. CDR3 coding DNA: TGTGCCAGTAGTATAGATCTGCCCTTTAGCTCCTACAATGAGCAGTTCTTC. Translation gives CASSIDLPFSSYNEQFF.